The next 28 T cell receptor beta chains were all read from a single sample in a study of blood T cell repertoires in COVID-19. This table comes from immunoSEQ multiplex PCR, and its TCRdb copy is limited to in-frame clones, with some not included. This table holds around 260,000 clones, more than 85% found once. Sequenced input: peripheral blood. These receptors all stem from a woman aged 25 to 39 with COVID-19, enrolled during active disease.

The rearrangement joins TRBV6-5 to TRBJ1-1, with D perhaps TRBD1 (5 bases). CDR3 length: 13 amino acids. Germline V lookup: CDR1 MNHEY, CDR2 SVGAGI. With 7 bases removed from V and 1 base from J, the gap between germline ends came to 10 bases. The CDR3: CASTLGGNTEAFF. The CDR3 DNA reads TGTGCCAGCACCCTGGGGGGGAACACTGAAGCTTTCTTT.

This CDR3 reads CASGRREVRSPLHF. The CDR3 DNA sequence: TGTGCCAGCGGGCGCAGGGAGGTACGATCACCCCTCCACTTT. The rearrangement joins TRBV5-4 to TRBJ1-6; D perhaps matches TRBD1 (5 bases). Germline CDR1 and CDR2: SGHNT and YYREEE (reference sequence). Trimming shortened V by 7 bases and J by 10 bases, and 18 bases separated the two germline ends. The CDR3 is 14 amino acids. The full variable domain, in which reference TRBV5-4 and TRBJ1-6 provide the parts outside the CDR3, is ETGVTQSPTHLIKTRGQQVTLRCSSQSGHNTVSWYQQALGQGPQFIFQYYREEENGRGNFPPRFSGLQFPNYSSELNVNALELDDSALYLCASGRREVRSPLHFGNGTRLTVT.

The chain carries TRBV6-1 and TRBJ2-3; 12 bases align to TRBD2. J lost 0 bases, V lost 2 bases, and 6 bases had no gene match. Per the germline V gene, CDR1 is MNHNS and CDR2 is SASEGT. The CDR3 sequence is 18 residues long. In DNA, the CDR3 is TGTGCCAGCAGTGAAAGGGGGACTAGCGGGTACAGCACAGATACGCAGTATTTT. Residues: CASSERGTSGYSTDTQYF.

J is TRBJ1-2 and V is TRBV30; D is unclear. This CDR3 has 12 residues. Germline values: CDR1 GTSNPN, CDR2 SVGIG (reference sequence). V dropped 0 bases and J dropped 6 bases, with 8 bases sitting between them. The CDR3 sequence: CAWSVWEDGYTF. The CDR3 DNA reads TGTGCCTGGAGTGTATGGGAGGATGGCTACACCTTC.

V gene TRBV9 combines with J gene TRBJ1-2, with a weak D call TRBD1 (6 bases). CDR1 is SGDLS, CDR2 YYNGEE, per germline. The CDR3 runs to 15 residues. V was pared by 3 bases and J by 0 bases, with 12 bases between. CDR3 protein: CASSGGGHPNYGYTF. CDR3 nucleotide sequence: TGTGCCAGCAGCGGGGGGGGACACCCTAACTATGGCTACACCTTC.

The chain couples TRBV19 to TRBJ1-1; TRBD1 matches 10 bases. CDR3 length: 16 residues. V was clipped by 6 bases and J by 2 bases; unmatched bases: 9. Germline assignment: CDR1 LNHDA and CDR2 SQIVND (reference sequence). CDR3 DNA sequence: TGTGCCAGTAGGATTGGGGACAGGGGATATAACACTGAAGCTTTCTTT. Amino acid sequence: CASRIGDRGYNTEAFF.

V gene TRBV30 combines with J gene TRBJ2-7, with D maybe TRBD1 (5 bases). V was clipped by 6 bases and J by 2 bases, with 14 bases between them. Per germline, CDR1 GTSNPN and CDR2 SVGIG (reference sequence). This CDR3 region has 13 residues. The CDR3, as DNA: TGTGCCTGCACAGGCCCGACACCCTACGAGCAGTACTTC. It codes for CACTGPTPYEQYF. The full variable domain, with the rest looked up from reference TRBV30 and TRBJ2-7, is SQTIHQWPATLVQPVGSPLSLECTVEGTSNPNLYWYRQAAGRGLQLLFYSVGIGQISSEVPQNLSASRPQDRQFILSSKKLLLSDSGFYLCACTGPTPYEQYFGPGTRLTVT.

This chain links TRBV28 with TRBJ1-2; 8 bases are a match to TRBD1. V shed 5 bases, J shed 4 bases, and the junction held 9 bases outside the gene matches. The germline V gene has CDR1 MDHEN and CDR2 SYDVKM. The CDR3 loop spans 15 amino acids. This chain's CDR3 is CASSLRTGQGYGYTF. CDR3 DNA: TGTGCCAGCAGTCTCCGGACAGGGCAGGGCTATGGCTACACCTTC.

V is TRBV6-6 and J is TRBJ2-1; 10 bases match TRBD2. The CDR3 extends over 12 amino acids. Germline V gene data show CDR1 as MNHNY and CDR2 as SVGAGI (reference sequence). The V and J ends lost 5 bases and 15 bases, in that order; junction bases with no gene match: 7. CDR3 region: CASSTIAGGGFF. The DNA for the CDR3 is TGTGCCAGCAGTACTATAGCGGGAGGCGGGTTCTTC.

The chain recombines TRBV7-9 with TRBJ2-3, with 12 bases aligning to TRBD1. V shed 3 bases, J shed 3 bases, and the junction held 4 bases outside the gene matches. The CDR3 is made up of 16 amino acids. Germline assignment: CDR1 SEHNR and CDR2 FQNEAQ (reference sequence). CDR3 loop: CASSLGQGALTDTQYF. The CDR3 DNA sequence: TGTGCCAGCAGCTTGGGACAGGGGGCGTTGACAGATACGCAGTATTTT.

CDR3 nucleotides: TGTGCCAGCAGTGTTGAGGGTGAATCTGAAGCTTTCTTT. It specifies CASSVEGESEAFF. V gene TRBV2 combines with J gene TRBJ1-1, with D unclear. CDR3 length equals 13 residues. Per germline, CDR1 SNHLY and CDR2 FYNNEI. Deletions cut 4 bases from V and 6 bases from J, with 12 bases between.

The J gene is TRBJ2-5, the V gene TRBV30; D is possibly TRBD1 (6 bases). The CDR3 contains 12 residues. The germline V gene encodes CDR1 GTSNPN and CDR2 SVGIG (reference sequence). V lost 2 bases to trimming and J lost 2 bases, with 6 bases between them. This chain's CDR3 is CAWSRGQETQYF. The CDR3, as DNA: TGTGCCTGGAGTAGGGGGCAAGAGACCCAGTACTTC. Using reference TRBV30 and TRBJ2-5 for the parts outside the CDR3, the full variable domain is SQTIHQWPATLVQPVGSPLSLECTVEGTSNPNLYWYRQAAGRGLQLLFYSVGIGQISSEVPQNLSASRPQDRQFILSSKKLLLSDSGFYLCAWSRGQETQYFGPGTRLLVL.

J is TRBJ2-1 and V is TRBV11-2; 7 nucleotides match TRBD1. After removal of 3 bases from V and 4 bases from J, the junction contained 3 bases not matched to a gene. The CDR3 is made up of 14 amino acids. The germline V gene encodes CDR1 SGHAT and CDR2 FQNNGV. CDR3 DNA sequence: TGTGCCAGCAGCTTCAACAGGGGATACAATGAGCAGTTCTTC. This gives the protein CASSFNRGYNEQFF.

In its sample, this clone was seen a few times. The chain employs TRBV5-1 and TRBJ1-4; no clear D gene. Germline V gene data show CDR1 as SGHRS and CDR2 as YFSETQ. The CDR3 is 18 residues long. V was trimmed by 0 bases and J by 3 bases, leaving 18 bases between them. The CDR3 sequence is CASSLDPPGPGANEKLFF. The DNA of the CDR3 is TGCGCCAGCAGCTTGGACCCCCCGGGTCCCGGGGCTAATGAAAAACTGTTTTTT.

This chain joins TRBV11-2 and TRBJ2-7; TRBD1 matches at 7 bases. V gave up 6 bases and J gave up 5 bases; unmatched junction bases: 7. Germline CDR1 is SGHAT and CDR2 is FQNNGV. This CDR3 is built from 13 residues. This chain's CDR3 is CASRVTGSNEQYF. The CDR3 coding sequence is TGTGCCAGCAGAGTGACAGGGTCTAACGAGCAGTACTTC.

The V and J genes are TRBV18 and TRBJ1-2, with TRBD1 matching 10 bases. J lost 3 bases, V lost 5 bases, and 3 bases had no gene match. The germline V gene has CDR1 KGHSH and CDR2 LQKENI. The CDR3 runs 14 residues. The CDR3 nucleotides read TGTGCCAGCTCAAGTGGGACAGGGGACTATGGCTACACCTTC. Its translation is CASSSGTGDYGYTF. Full variable domain (remainder filled in from reference TRBV18 and TRBJ1-2): NAGVMQNPRHLVRRRGQEARLRCSPMKGHSHVYWYRQLPEEGLKFMVYLQKENIIDESGMPKERFSAEFPKEGPSILRIQQVVRGDSAAYFCASSSGTGDYGYTFGSGTRLTVV.

The J gene is TRBJ1-2, the V gene TRBV30, with 10 bases aligning to TRBD1. J lost 7 bases, V lost 1 base, and 9 bases had no gene match. This CDR3 has 15 amino acids. The germline CDR1 and CDR2 sequences are GTSNPN and SVGIG (reference sequence). The CDR3 here is CAWSAQGQGRGGYTF. The DNA for the CDR3 is TGTGCCTGGAGTGCCCAGGGACAGGGGAGAGGTGGCTACACCTTC.

The V gene is TRBV5-1, the J gene TRBJ1-5, with a tentative D call TRBD1 (6 bases). In germline, CDR1 is SGHRS, CDR2 YFSETQ. This CDR3 contains 13 residues. With 5 bases removed from V and 7 bases from J, the gap between germline ends came to 13 bases. The CDR3 spells CASSRDTGQPQHF. In DNA form, the CDR3 reads TGCGCCAGCAGTCGGGACACCGGACAGCCCCAGCATTTT.

This clone occurred once. This rearrangement joins TRBV18 to TRBJ1-6; possibly TRBD1 for D (6 bases). The V end lost 5 bases, the J end lost 5 bases, and 13 bases lay between the germline ends. CDR1 and CDR2 (germline): KGHSH, LQKENI. The CDR3 runs 15 residues. As DNA, the CDR3 is TGTGCCAGCTCATCCGGGACAAGTGATAATTCACCCCTCCACTTT. Protein sequence: CASSSGTSDNSPLHF.

In its sample, this clone was seen a few times. The chain joins TRBV29-1 to TRBJ2-2; D ambiguous. CDR1 is SQVTM, CDR2 ANQGSEA, per germline. Trimming shortened V by 8 bases and J by 5 bases, and 9 bases separated the two germline ends. CDR3 length: 11 residues. CDR3 bases: TGCAGCACCGAGGCTACCGGGGAGCTGTTTTTT. Amino acids: CSTEATGELFF.

The chain combines TRBV5-6 with TRBJ1-2; 9 positions match TRBD1. Germline V lookup: CDR1 SGHDT, CDR2 YYEEEE. The CDR3 is made up of 13 amino acids. V shed 5 bases, J shed 6 bases, and the junction held 5 bases outside the gene matches. The CDR3 DNA is TGTGCCAGCAGATCGACAGGGGGAGATGGCTACACCTTC. It codes for CASRSTGGDGYTF.

This chain joins TRBV2 and TRBJ2-3, with 15 bases lining up with TRBD2. J gave up 4 bases and V 5 bases, and 4 bases lay outside the gene matches. CDR3 length equals 16 residues. The V gene's germline CDR1 is SNHLY and CDR2 FYNNEI. CDR3 bases: TGTGCCAGCAGTCTTGGACTAGCGGGAGGGGCAGATACGCAGTATTTT. This translates into CASSLGLAGGADTQYF.

This rearrangement joins TRBV5-1 to TRBJ2-6, with unresolved D. V was pared by 5 bases and J by 0 bases, with 18 bases between. Germline CDR1 reads SGHRS; CDR2 reads YFSETQ. The CDR3 spans 18 residues. CDR3 nucleotide sequence: TGCGCCAGCAGGTTCACAGCTGTTTCGAGCTCTGGGGCCAACGTCCTGACTTTC. Amino acid sequence: CASRFTAVSSSGANVLTF.

This clone occurred a few times. V gene TRBV28 combines with J gene TRBJ1-5, with 7 nucleotides matching TRBD1. J gave up 3 bases and V 2 bases, and 4 bases lay outside the gene matches. CDR3 length: 15 amino acids. The germline V gene has CDR1 MDHEN and CDR2 SYDVKM. CDR3 in amino acids: CASSLARGYNQPQHF. DNA for the CDR3: TGTGCCAGCAGTTTAGCCAGGGGGTACAATCAGCCCCAGCATTTT.

This clone has a single count. The V gene is TRBV7-2, the J gene TRBJ2-3, with unresolved D. The ends were cut back, 4 bases at V and 0 bases at J, with 5 bases in the middle. Germline CDR1 is SGHTA and CDR2 is FQGNSA. The CDR3 is made up of 13 amino acids. The CDR3 protein is CASSSFSTDTQYF. Here the CDR3 DNA reads TGTGCCAGCAGCTCCTTTAGCACAGATACGCAGTATTTT.

The chain carries TRBV6-5 and TRBJ2-7, with TRBD2 matching 7 bases. Germline CDR1 and CDR2: MNHEY and SVGAGI. The ends lost 5 bases at V and 5 bases at J; junction bases unmatched: 9. This CDR3 has 14 amino acids. Written as DNA, the CDR3 is TGTGCCAGCAGTCCGTGGGGACTATCCCACGAGCAGTACTTC. Translated, it gives CASSPWGLSHEQYF.

V gene TRBV6-5 combines with J gene TRBJ2-5, with a possible D match to TRBD2 (5 bases). The CDR3 is made up of 13 amino acids. V lost 7 bases and J lost 1, with 10 bases in between. Germline V gene data show CDR1 as MNHEY and CDR2 as SVGAGI. The CDR3 region is CASTPEGQETQYF. CDR3 coding DNA: TGTGCCAGCACCCCTGAGGGCCAAGAGACCCAGTACTTC.

This clone was detected once. The chain links TRBV27 to TRBJ1-4, with 9 bases identical to TRBD1. There are 15 residues in the CDR3. V lost 10 bases to trimming and J lost 8 bases; unmatched junction nucleotides: 14. The germline V gene encodes CDR1 MNHEY and CDR2 SMNVEV (reference sequence). CDR3 sequence (DNA): TGTGCCAACCCTCCTGAGGACAGGGGAGGGGAAAAACTGTTTTTT. Protein sequence: CANPPEDRGGEKLFF.